Shown below are 7 T cell receptor beta chains from a single sample sequenced in a study of identifying expanded T cells in peripheral blood (dated by TCRdb to 2018 to 2020). The library was built by means of the immunoSEQ multiplex PCR assay. TCRdb holds this immuneACCESS table with in-frame rearrangements only. Some clones are missing; in checked studies, unresolved V genes explain under half, and the rest has no known cause. The sample table shows around 94,000 clones, and about 87% are seen once. Roughly 14% of the sample rests with the top ten. Sequencing used blood. The receptors originated from a person between 18 and 69 years old in good health.

This clone was recorded once. This chain joins TRBV28 and TRBJ2-1; no firm D call. V dropped 1 base and J dropped 1 base, with 11 bases sitting between them. The CDR3 length is 16 residues. The germline CDR1 and CDR2 sequences are MDHEN and SYDVKM. The CDR3 nucleotides are TGTGCCAGCAGTTTATTCCAAGCGAGGTCCTACAATGAGCAGTTCTTC. Its translation: CASSLFQARSYNEQFF. Based on the CDR3 plus reference TRBV28 and TRBJ2-1, the full variable domain is DVKVTQSSRYLVKRTGEKVFLECVQDMDHENMFWYRQDPGLGLRLIYFSYDVKMKEKGDIPEGYSVSREKKERFSLILESASTNQTSMYLCASSLFQARSYNEQFFGPGTRLTVL.

The chain links TRBV25-1 to TRBJ2-7; 11 bases agree with TRBD2. The junction had 6 bases not matched to a gene; V was cut back by 8 bases and J by 3 bases. This CDR3 is built from 14 residues. Germline V gene lookup returns CDR1 MGHDK and CDR2 SYGVNS. The CDR3 region is CASRRGTSGYEQYF. The CDR3 nucleotides read TGTGCCAGCCGCAGGGGGACTAGCGGCTACGAGCAGTACTTC.

The V and J genes are TRBV25-1 and TRBJ1-5, with D perhaps TRBD1 (6 bases). The CDR3 runs to 16 residues. CDR1 MGHDK and CDR2 SYGVNS come from the germline V gene. V shed 2 bases and J shed 6 bases, with 17 bases lying between them. CDR3: CASSEDNRAWGQPQHF. The CDR3 region has the DNA TGTGCCAGCAGTGAAGATAACAGGGCGTGGGGTCAGCCCCAGCATTTT.

This clone was recorded only once. J is TRBJ2-7 and V is TRBV7-2; tentative D call: TRBD1 (5 bases). The V gene lost 0 bases and the J gene lost 7 bases, with 16 bases spanning the gap. This CDR3 spans 15 amino acids. Germline V gene data show CDR1 as SGHTA and CDR2 as FQGNSA. This CDR3 is CASSLAGSGLGEQYF. The CDR3, as DNA: TGTGCCAGCAGCTTAGCGGGGTCAGGGCTGGGAGAGCAGTACTTC.

V gene TRBV6-5 combines with J gene TRBJ1-1, with D uncertain. The CDR3 contains 13 residues. Between the trimmed V and J ends, which lost 0 bases and 0 bases, there was a span of 2 bases. Germline values: CDR1 MNHEY, CDR2 SVGAGI. CDR3 nucleotide sequence: TGTGCCAGCAGTTACTCGCTGAACACTGAAGCTTTCTTT. This gives the protein CASSYSLNTEAFF.

V is TRBV6-1 and J is TRBJ1-6, with no clear D. The CDR3 covers 14 residues. The germline CDR1 and CDR2 sequences are MNHNS and SASEGT. Deletions cut 7 bases from V and 6 bases from J, with 13 bases between. The chain's CDR3 is CASMETALNSPLHF. The CDR3 DNA is TGTGCCAGCATGGAAACTGCCCTTAATTCACCCCTCCACTTT.

The rearrangement links TRBV5-8 to TRBJ2-7; no firm D call. V lost 0 bases and J lost 1, with 11 bases in between. Germline assignment: CDR1 SGHTS and CDR2 YDEGEE. CDR3 length: 15 residues. CDR3 region: CASSLAQATSYEQYF. CDR3 bases: TGTGCCAGCAGCTTGGCGCAGGCTACTTCCTACGAGCAGTACTTC.